One sample yielded the 11 T cell receptor beta chains listed below, sequenced in a study of CD8+CD57+ T cells in acquired aplastic anemia. Genomic DNA constituted the template upon which TCR beta VDJ and CDR3 profiling was performed. Using its own MiXCR run on the reads, TCRdb lists one record per CDR3 protein. The data contain about 130,000 distinct CDR3 sequences, 48% of them seen just once; the ten biggest clones take up about 2.5%. Source material: sorted CD4+, CD8+, or CD8+CD57+ T cells (not recorded which) from PBMCs. Receptor source: a human donor in good health, serving as a control.

In its sample, this clonotype was seen many times. The chain employs TRBV6-5 and TRBJ1-1; 12 bases align to TRBD1. Germline V gene lookup returns CDR1 MNHEY and CDR2 SVGAGI. The CDR3 runs 16 residues. The trim removed 5 bases at V and 4 bases at J, leaving 8 bases unmatched. In nucleotides, the CDR3 is TGTGCCAGCAGTCGCCGGGACAGGGGGCCTGGCACTGAAGCTTTCTTT. Its protein product is CASSRRDRGPGTEAFF.

J is TRBJ2-1 and V is TRBV25-1; 8 bases are a match to TRBD2. CDR1 and CDR2 from the germline V gene are MGHDK and SYGVNS. With V trimmed by 7 bases and J by 3 bases, 8 bases remained unmatched. This CDR3 comprises 15 residues. The CDR3 sequence is CASTPRGGDYNEQFF. DNA of the CDR3: TGTGCCAGCACCCCCCGGGGGGGGGACTACAATGAGCAGTTCTTC.

This clonotype came up many times. The chain combines TRBV6-1 with TRBJ1-6; a possible D gene is TRBD1 (6 bases). Per germline, CDR1 MNHNS and CDR2 SASEGT. Trimming stripped 5 bases from V and 5 bases from J, with 10 bases between. The length of the CDR3 is 14 residues. Here the CDR3 reads CASSPGTNNSPLHF. CDR3 bases: TGTGCCAGCAGTCCCGGGACAAATAATTCACCCCTCCACTTT.

This clonotype was detected ten times or more. The chain employs TRBV5-6 and TRBJ1-6; D may be TRBD1 (6 bases). The CDR3 contains 15 residues. V was clipped by 1 base and J by 7 bases, with 12 bases between them. Germline V lookup: CDR1 SGHDT, CDR2 YYEEEE. CDR3 bases: TGTGCCAGCAGCTTGCGCGGGGGGCAAAATTCACCCCTCCACTTT. Amino acids: CASSLRGGQNSPLHF.

This clonotype occurred many times. The chain is built from TRBV5-1 and TRBJ2-3; 15 nucleotides agree with TRBD2. CDR3 length: 17 amino acids. CDR1 is SGHRS and CDR2 is YFSETQ in the germline V gene. With V trimmed by 2 bases and J by 2 bases, 3 bases remained unmatched. CDR3 residues: CASSFGTSGGNTDTQYF. For the CDR3, the DNA is TGCGCCAGCAGCTTCGGGACTAGCGGGGGGAACACAGATACGCAGTATTTT. Supplemented by reference TRBV5-1 and TRBJ2-3, the full variable domain reads KAGVTQTPRYLIKTRGQQVTLSCSPISGHRSVSWYQQTPGQGLQFLFEYFSETQRNKGNFPGRFSGRQFSNSRSEMNVSTLELGDSALYLCASSFGTSGGNTDTQYFGPGTRLTVL.

There are many counts of this clonotype. Here the CDR3 DNA reads TGCGCCAGCAGCTCTAGCGGACTCGAGCAGTACTTC. It translates to CASSSSGLEQYF. The chain links TRBV5-1 to TRBJ2-7; TRBD2 aligns across 7 bases. With V trimmed by 3 bases and J by 6 bases, 3 bases remained unmatched. The germline gives CDR1 SGHRS, CDR2 YFSETQ. The CDR3 contains 12 residues.

V usage is TRBV24-1 and J usage is TRBJ1-4; possibly TRBD1 for D (6 bases). The germline V gene has CDR1 KGHDR and CDR2 SFDVKD. CDR3 length equals 14 residues. Trimming stripped 2 bases from V and 6 bases from J, with 9 bases between. CDR3 loop: CATSDSGQHEKLFF. The DNA of the CDR3 is TGTGCCACCAGTGATTCAGGACAGCATGAAAAACTGTTTTTT.

The chain has TRBV7-2 and TRBJ2-7, with 7 bases fitting TRBD1. Germline CDR1 and CDR2: SGHTA and FQGNSA. The length of the CDR3 is 13 residues. With V trimmed by 5 bases and J by 4 bases, 5 bases remained unmatched. Here the CDR3 reads CASSQGTAYEQYF. The DNA of the CDR3 is TGTGCCAGCAGCCAGGGGACAGCATACGAGCAGTACTTC.

The genes are TRBV24-1 and TRBJ2-7; D is unresolved. The CDR3 spans 13 residues. The V end was cut by 5 bases, the J end by 0 bases, with 7 bases between. The V gene's germline CDR1 is KGHDR and CDR2 SFDVKD. CDR3 region: CATSVKGSYEQYF. In DNA, the CDR3 is TGTGCCACCAGTGTAAAGGGCTCCTACGAGCAGTACTTC.

The chain joins TRBV19 to TRBJ1-2; D possibly corresponds to TRBD1 (5 bases). CDR3 length equals 13 residues. Per the germline V gene, CDR1 is LNHDA and CDR2 is SQIVND (reference sequence). Trimming removed 9 bases at V and 4 bases at J, with 15 bases between. DNA for the CDR3: TGTGCCAGCTCGGTTAGGGACTTCTATGGCTACACCTTC. Its translation is CASSVRDFYGYTF. Full variable domain (missing parts from reference TRBV19 and TRBJ1-2): DGGITQSPKYLFRKEGQNVTLSCEQNLNHDAMYWYRQDPGQGLRLIYYSQIVNDFQKGDIAEGYSVSREKKESFPLTVTSAQKNPTAFYLCASSVRDFYGYTFGSGTRLTVV.

The genes are TRBV10-2 and TRBJ1-1, with D maybe TRBD1 (5 bases). The ends were cut back, 2 bases at V and 4 bases at J, with 8 bases in the middle. There are 13 residues in the CDR3. Germline-derived CDR1 and CDR2 are WSHSY and SAAADI. CDR3 nucleotides: TGCGCCAGCAGTGAGGCAGGGTTCACTGAAGCTTTCTTT. As protein: CASSEAGFTEAFF.